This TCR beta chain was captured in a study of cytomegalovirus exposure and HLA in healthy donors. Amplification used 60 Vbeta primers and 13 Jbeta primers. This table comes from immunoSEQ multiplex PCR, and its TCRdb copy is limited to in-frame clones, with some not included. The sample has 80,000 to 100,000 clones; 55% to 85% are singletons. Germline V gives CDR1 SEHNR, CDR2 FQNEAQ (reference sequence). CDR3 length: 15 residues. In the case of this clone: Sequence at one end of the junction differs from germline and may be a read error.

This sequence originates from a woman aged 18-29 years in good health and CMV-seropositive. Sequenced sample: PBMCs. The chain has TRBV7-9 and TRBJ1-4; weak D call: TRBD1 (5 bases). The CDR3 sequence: CASSQDWVAGEKLFF. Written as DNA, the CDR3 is TGCGCCAGCAGCCAAGATTGGGTGGCAGGGGAAAAACTGTTTTTT.